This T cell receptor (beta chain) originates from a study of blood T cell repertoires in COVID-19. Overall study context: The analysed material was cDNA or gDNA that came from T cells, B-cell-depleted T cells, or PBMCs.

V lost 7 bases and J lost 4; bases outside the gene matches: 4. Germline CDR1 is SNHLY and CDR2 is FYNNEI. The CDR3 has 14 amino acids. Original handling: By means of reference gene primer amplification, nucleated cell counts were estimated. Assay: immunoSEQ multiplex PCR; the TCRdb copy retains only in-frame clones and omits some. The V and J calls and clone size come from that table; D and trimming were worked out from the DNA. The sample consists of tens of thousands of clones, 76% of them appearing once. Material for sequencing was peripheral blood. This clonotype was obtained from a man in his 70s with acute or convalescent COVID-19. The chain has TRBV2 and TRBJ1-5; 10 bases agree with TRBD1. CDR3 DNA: TGTGCCAGCACCGGGACAGGGGCAAATCAGCCCCAGCATTTT. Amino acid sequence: CASTGTGANQPQHF.